Described below is a single T cell receptor (beta chain) sequence and its context. The CDR3 length is 15 residues. Trimming removed 2 bases at V and 4 bases at J, with 14 bases between. CDR1 and CDR2 (germline): KGHDR, SFDVKD. The sample is drawn from a study of CD8 T cells in Susac syndrome. cDNA came from 0.5 to 1 ug RNA primed by random hexamers. Amplification of TCR beta CDR3 spanned 54 Vbeta and 13 Jbeta via immunoSEQ multiplex PCR. In TCRdb, the immunoSEQ multiplex PCR reads were re-called with MiXCR into one record per CDR3 protein. This table has roughly 120,000 distinct CDR3 sequences, 90% to 95% appearing once. It was treatment-naive patients with stable or active relapsing-remitting disease who made up the multiple sclerosis controls. Through negative isolation, CD4+ and CD8+ T cells were obtained, while TEMRA cells were enriched using FACS.

The rearrangement uses TRBV24-1 and TRBJ2-7, with a weak D call TRBD1 (6 bases). This clonotype originated in a human donor with multiple sclerosis. Input material: CD4+ T cells from PBMCs. Written as DNA, the CDR3 is TGTGCCACCAGTGATTGGGAGTGGGGGCCATACGAGCAGTACTTC. Translation gives CATSDWEWGPYEQYF.